The entry below describes one TCR beta chain. The antigen it binds to is not known. No base qualities exist here, and no much larger clone lies one base off it. The receptor library was made with RT-PCR. The run used a NextSeq 550. TCRdb reworked the public reads: Q25 trimming with fastp, MiXCR clone assembly, productive beta chains retained. Each entry merges the rows of one CDR3 protein and shows their most common DNA and genes. Here the sample has tens of thousands of distinct CDR3 sequences; roughly 48% occur a single time. About 58% of the sample rests with the top ten. The sample is drawn from a study of patients and donors after allogeneic stem cell transplantation (dated by TCRdb to the early 2020s). The germline V gene gives CDR1 as SGHRS and CDR2 as YFSETQ. Trimming costs V 5 bases and J 5 bases, and their ends lie 5 bases apart. The CDR3 sequence holds 11 residues, the cysteine and phenylalanine included. This entry keeps only the CDR3 DNA: 33 bases, framed from base 1.

Sequenced sample: blood, either unsorted or a sorted T cell fraction (not recorded which). Here the chain combines TRBV5-1 and TRBJ2-1, with the D gene call left open. This clonotype was obtained from a human donor who was either an allogeneic HSCT recipient or a stem cell or donor lymphocyte infusion donor (not recorded which). It is not recorded whose cells these are; they may come from a transplant donor. The CDR3 loop reads CASRWHNEQFF. Read as DNA, the sequence is TGCGCCAGCAGATGGCACAATGAGCAGTTCTTC.